This record covers a single T cell receptor beta chain. What it binds is not known. Trimming removed 0 bases from V and 3 bases from J, with 15 bases in between. The CDR3 is 16 amino acids. Germline V gene data show CDR1 as LGHNA and CDR2 as YSLEER. The source of the sample is a study of identifying expanded T cells in peripheral blood. Study findings and constraints: Roughly 2-week clone count variance significantly increased as total template count grew. About 1.2 clones differed between technical replicates, versus approximately 17 and 20 over time.

No infections or other immune events were documented during collection. TCRdb's table, derived via immunoSEQ multiplex PCR, lists solely in-frame clones and lacks some. The table lists 95,000 to 100,000 clones, around 88% of them singletons. The origin of this receptor is a person aged 18-69 years in good health. The chain uses TRBV4-3 and TRBJ2-7, with D possibly TRBD2 on 5 matching bases. The sample consisted of blood. CDR3 amino acids: CASSQDSTGEGYEQYF. The CDR3, as DNA: TGCGCCAGCAGCCAAGATAGTACGGGCGAGGGCTACGAGCAGTACTTC.